A selection of T cell receptor beta chains follows, all from one sample in a study of blood T cell repertoires in COVID-19. Repertoires were generated with immunoSEQ multiplex PCR, while TCRdb's copy carries only in-frame clones and drops some. The sample records 250,000 to 300,000 clones, just under 90% being singletons. Sequencing input: PBMCs or T cells enriched from blood (not recorded which). Every receptor here comes from a woman aged 55-70 years who had recovered from COVID-19. Each CDR3 is given with its conserved first and last residue. A D gene is named only where the DNA matches it firmly. The size field is filled for only some rows; it gives once, few, many or a size class.

.	TRBV30	.	TRBJ1-4	TGTGCCTGGAGCGCCTACAGCACTAATGAAAAACTGTTTTTT	CAWSAYSTNEKLFF
.	TRBV30	.	TRBJ2-3	TGTGCCTGGAGTGTCGGCCGCAGGGGGGATGCAGATACGCAGTATTTT	CAWSVGRRGDADTQYF
.	TRBV28	.	TRBJ1-6	TGTGCCAGCAGTGTCGTCGGACAACTGTACCACTTT	CASSVVGQLYHF
.	TRBV19	.	TRBJ1-1	TGTGCCAGTGGTTATGGCAGGGGGAACACTGAAGCTTTCTTT	CASGYGRGNTEAFF
.	TRBV5-1	.	TRBJ1-2	TGCGCCAGCAGCGTATCCAGGGAAGATCATGGCTACACCTTC	CASSVSREDHGYTF
TRBD2	TRBV5-1	.	TRBJ2-5	TGCGCCAGCAGCAACCTAGCGGGGGTCAAAGAGACCCAGTACTTC	CASSNLAGVKETQYF
.	TRBV28	.	TRBJ2-4	TGTGCCAGCAGTTTGGCCGGGGGTTTTCAGTACTTC	CASSLAGGFQYF
TRBD1	TRBV14	.	TRBJ2-2	TGTGCCAGCAGCCAAGGTCCCAACAGGGGGTACACCGGGGAGCTGTTTTTT	CASSQGPNRGYTGELFF
.	TRBV19	.	TRBJ1-5	TGTGCCAGTAGTATAGTGGGCAGGGGTTACGGTCAGCCCCAGCATTTT	CASSIVGRGYGQPQHF
.	TRBV5-5	.	TRBJ1-5	TGTGCCAGCAGCTTGGCCCCAGGTGATCAGCCCCAGCATTTT	CASSLAPGDQPQHF
.	TRBV19	.	TRBJ2-3	TGTGCCAGTAGCTCCGATCCGAGTACGCAGTATTTT	CASSSDPSTQYF
TRBD1	TRBV5-1	.	TRBJ2-6	TGCGCCAGCTCGGAAGACAGGGCAGTTGCTGGGGCCAACGTCCTGACTTTC	CASSEDRAVAGANVLTF
.	TRBV29-1	.	TRBJ2-7	TGCAGCGTTGAACTGGGGGGACCCTCCTACGAGCAGTACTTC	CSVELGGPSYEQYF
.	TRBV7-9	.	TRBJ2-3	TGTGCCAGCAGCTTAGAGGGGGACGGCACAGATACGCAGTATTTT	CASSLEGDGTDTQYF
TRBD1	TRBV5-1	once	TRBJ1-4	TGCGCCAGCAGCCATTCCGGGACAGGGGGCGCATGGAATGAAAAACTGTTTTTT	CASSHSGTGGAWNEKLFF
TRBD2	TRBV2	.	TRBJ2-1	TGTGCCAGCGGGGGACTAGCATGGAGTGAGCAGTTCTTC	CASGGLAWSEQFF
TRBD1	TRBV9	.	TRBJ1-3	TGTGCCAGCAGCGTAGGGACAGGGGGTGGTGGAAACACCATATATTTT	CASSVGTGGGGNTIYF
.	TRBV10-1	.	TRBJ1-6	TGCGCCAGCAACTCCAATAATTCACCCCTCCACTTT	CASNSNNSPLHF
.	TRBV30	.	TRBJ2-2	TGTGCCTGGAGTGTAGACATCACCGGGGAGCTGTTTTTT	CAWSVDITGELFF
.	TRBV9	once	TRBJ1-2	TGTGCCAGCAGCCCCGAGGGTAACTATGGCTACACCTTC	CASSPEGNYGYTF
TRBD1	TRBV5-1	.	TRBJ2-1	TGCGCCAGCAGCCATAACCCCGGGACAGGAGACAATGAGCAGTTCTTC	CASSHNPGTGDNEQFF
TRBD1	TRBV28	.	TRBJ1-5	TGTGCCAGCAGTCGGACAGGGTTATTTGGCAATCAGCCCCAGCATTTT	CASSRTGLFGNQPQHF
TRBD1	TRBV30	.	TRBJ1-3	TGTGCCTGGAGCGACAGGGGGCCAGACACCATATATTTT	CAWSDRGPDTIYF
.	TRBV28	.	TRBJ1-4	TGTGCCAGCAACCCATTAGGAGGGCGTGAAAAACTGTTTTTT	CASNPLGGREKLFF
TRBD1	TRBV27	.	TRBJ1-5	TGTGCCACCCGACAGGGCAATAGCAATCAGCCCCAGCATTTT	CATRQGNSNQPQHF
TRBD2	TRBV18	.	TRBJ2-1	TGTGCCAGCTCACCACCGACTAGCGGGCCTAGCTCCTACAATGAGCAGTTCTTC	CASSPPTSGPSSYNEQFF
.	TRBV6-5	.	TRBJ1-5	TGTGCCAGCAGGCGCCTTTGGGACATAAATCAGCCCCAGCATTTT	CASRRLWDINQPQHF
TRBD1	TRBV18	.	TRBJ2-1	TGTGCCAGCTCACAAACGGGACAGGGAGGCGATGAGCAGTTCTTC	CASSQTGQGGDEQFF
TRBD2	TRBV3-1/TRBV3-2	.	TRBJ2-3	TGTGCCAGCAGCCAGGGACTAGCGGGAGATTTGAGCACAGATACGCAGTATTTT	CASSQGLAGDLSTDTQYF
.	TRBV5-1	once	TRBJ1-2	TGCGCCAGCAGCTTGGAAGGGGCCCTCTATGGCTACACCTTC	CASSLEGALYGYTF
.	TRBV5-6	.	TRBJ2-7	TGTGCCAGCAGCCGATCTCCGGGTAGCCTGGGTTCCTACGAGCAGTACTTC	CASSRSPGSLGSYEQYF
.	TRBV5-4	.	TRBJ1-2	TGTGCCAGCAGCTTTACAGAGGGCTCTAGTGGCTACACCTTC	CASSFTEGSSGYTF
TRBD1	TRBV27	.	TRBJ1-2	TGTGCCAGCAGCCAAGACAGGGCCAGGTATGGCTACACCTTC	CASSQDRARYGYTF
.	TRBV5-1	.	TRBJ2-7	TGCGCCAGCAGCTTAGGGACTGACTACGAGCAGTACTTC	CASSLGTDYEQYF
.	TRBV30	.	TRBJ2-1	TGTGCCTGGGGGGGGACTTTCTCCTACAATGAGCAGTTCTTC	CAWGGTFSYNEQFF
.	TRBV11-3	.	TRBJ2-3	TGTGCCAGCAGCTCGACAAATCAGGGAGATACGCAGTATTTT	CASSSTNQGDTQYF
.	TRBV4-1	.	TRBJ1-1	TGCGCCAGCAGGCCCCCGGGGGGCGGAAATGAAGCTTTCTTT	CASRPPGGGNEAFF
.	TRBV30	.	TRBJ2-7	TGTGCCTGGAGAGGACAGACCTACGAGCAGTACTTC	CAWRGQTYEQYF
TRBD2	TRBV5-5	.	TRBJ2-7	TGTGCCAGCAGCTGGGGGGGACCCTACGAGCAGTACTTC	CASSWGGPYEQYF
TRBD2	TRBV27	once	TRBJ2-2	TGTGCCAGCTCGGCGGGCCTAGCGGGGAACGCCGGGGAGCTGTTTTTT	CASSAGLAGNAGELFF
.	TRBV18	.	TRBJ2-7	TGTGCCAGCTCACCACAAGAGGGGGGGGAGCAGTACTTC	CASSPQEGGEQYF
.	TRBV7-2	.	TRBJ1-5	TGTGCCAGCAGCTTAGCAGGACAGATCAATCAGCCCCAGCATTTT	CASSLAGQINQPQHF
.	TRBV28	.	TRBJ1-6	TGTGCCAGCAGTTTAAATCGTTCACCCCTCCACTTT	CASSLNRSPLHF
TRBD1	TRBV2	.	TRBJ1-1	TGTGCCAGATCACAGGGGAGGAAGACTGAAGCTTTCTTT	CARSQGRKTEAFF
TRBD1	TRBV5-4	few	TRBJ1-2	TGTGCCAGCAGCTTGGCGACAGGGGGCAGGGAAGGCTACACCTTC	CASSLATGGREGYTF
.	TRBV5-8	.	TRBJ2-2	TGTGCCAGCAGCCGCCAGGTGCTTTTTAACATTTACGGGGAGCTGTTTTTT	CASSRQVLFNIYGELFF
.	TRBV7-2	once	TRBJ2-7	TGTGCCAGCAGCTCCACACTAGTTTTCGAGCAGTACTTC	CASSSTLVFEQYF
TRBD2	TRBV18	.	TRBJ2-1	TGTGCCAGCTCACCGGGGACTAGCGATGAGCAGTTCTTC	CASSPGTSDEQFF
.	TRBV28	.	TRBJ1-5	TGTGCCAGCAGTTTATTAAGCAATCAGCCCCAGCATTTT	CASSLLSNQPQHF
TRBD2	TRBV6-5	.	TRBJ2-2	TGTGCCAGCAGTTACTCGGGCGGGAGGCACACCGGGGAGCTGTTTTTT	CASSYSGGRHTGELFF